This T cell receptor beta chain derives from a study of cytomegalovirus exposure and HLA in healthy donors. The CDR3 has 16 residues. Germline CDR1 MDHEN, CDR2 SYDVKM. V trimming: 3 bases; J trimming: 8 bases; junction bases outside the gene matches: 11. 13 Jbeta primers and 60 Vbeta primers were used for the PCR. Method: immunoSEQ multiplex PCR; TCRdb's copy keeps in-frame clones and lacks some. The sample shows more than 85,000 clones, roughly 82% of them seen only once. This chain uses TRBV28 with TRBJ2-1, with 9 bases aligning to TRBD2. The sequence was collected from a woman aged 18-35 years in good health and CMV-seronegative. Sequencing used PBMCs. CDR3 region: CASSFRQRGAGDEQFF. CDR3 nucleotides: TGTGCCAGCAGTTTTCGACAGCGGGGGGCGGGGGATGAGCAGTTCTTC.